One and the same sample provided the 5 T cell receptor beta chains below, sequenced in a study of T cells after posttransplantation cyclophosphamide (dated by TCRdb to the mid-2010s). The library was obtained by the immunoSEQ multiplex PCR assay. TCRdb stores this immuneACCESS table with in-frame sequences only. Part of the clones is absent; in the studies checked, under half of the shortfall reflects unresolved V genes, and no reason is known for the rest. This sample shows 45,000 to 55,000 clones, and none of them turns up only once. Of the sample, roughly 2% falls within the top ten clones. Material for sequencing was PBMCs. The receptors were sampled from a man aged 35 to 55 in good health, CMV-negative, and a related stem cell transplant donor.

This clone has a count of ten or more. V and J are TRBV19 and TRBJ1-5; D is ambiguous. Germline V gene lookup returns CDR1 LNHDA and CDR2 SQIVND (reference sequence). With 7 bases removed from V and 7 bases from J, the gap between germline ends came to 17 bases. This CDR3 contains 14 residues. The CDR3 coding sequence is TGTGCCAGTACCGGGGTCGGCCTCGGCCAGCCCCAGCATTTT. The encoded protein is CASTGVGLGQPQHF.

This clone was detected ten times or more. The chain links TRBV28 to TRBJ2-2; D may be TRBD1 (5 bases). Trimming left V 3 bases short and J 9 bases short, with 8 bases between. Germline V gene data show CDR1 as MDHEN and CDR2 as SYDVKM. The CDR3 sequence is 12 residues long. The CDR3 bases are TGTGCCAGCAGTTTCAAGGGGCGGGAGCTGTTTTTT. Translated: CASSFKGRELFF.

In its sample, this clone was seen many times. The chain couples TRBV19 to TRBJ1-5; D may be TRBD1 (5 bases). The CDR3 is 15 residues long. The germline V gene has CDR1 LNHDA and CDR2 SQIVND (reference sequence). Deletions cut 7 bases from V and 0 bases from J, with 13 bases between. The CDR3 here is CASTQSDNSNQPQHF. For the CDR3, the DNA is TGTGCCAGTACCCAATCGGACAATAGCAATCAGCCCCAGCATTTT.

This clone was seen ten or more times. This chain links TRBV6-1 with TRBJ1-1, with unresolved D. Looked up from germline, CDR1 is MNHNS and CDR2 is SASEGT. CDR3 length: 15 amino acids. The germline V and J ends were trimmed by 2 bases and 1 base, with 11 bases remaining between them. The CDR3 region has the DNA TGTGCCAGCAGTGAATCAACAGACGCGAACACTGAAGCTTTCTTT. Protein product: CASSESTDANTEAFF.

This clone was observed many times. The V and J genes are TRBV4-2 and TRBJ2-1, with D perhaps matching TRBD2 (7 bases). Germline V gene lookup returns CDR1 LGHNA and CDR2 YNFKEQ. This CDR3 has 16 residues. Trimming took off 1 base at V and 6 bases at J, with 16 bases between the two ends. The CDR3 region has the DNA TGTGCCAGCAGCCAAGTGGGCGGGAGAGGGGGCAATGAGCAGTTCTTC. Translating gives CASSQVGGRGGNEQFF.